These T cell receptor beta chains were read from a single sample in a study of cytomegalovirus exposure and HLA in healthy donors. Libraries were prepared by immunoSEQ multiplex PCR; TCRdb keeps only in-frame clonotypes and omits some of them. The sample carries approximately 160,000 clones, 65% to 80% recorded once. Sequenced sample: PBMCs. These receptors were collected from a man aged 18 to 35 in good health and CMV-seropositive. The CDR3 runs from the conserved cysteine through the conserved F or W. Each record gives: CDR3 DNA, CDR3 protein, clone size, J gene, D gene, V gene. A D gene is named only where the DNA matches it firmly. Only part of the rows carry a size: once, few, many, or a class if the clone is expanded.

TGTGCCAGCAGCCCTGGTGGAGGGGTAGCTTTCTTT,CASSPGGGVAFF,.,TRBJ1-1,.,TRBV2
TGTGCCAGCAGCTTATTCGGGGATGGCACTGAAGCTTTCTTT,CASSLFGDGTEAFF,.,TRBJ1-1,.,TRBV7-3
TGCGCCAGCAGTTTACAGGGAGCCTCCTATGGCTACACCTTC,CASSLQGASYGYTF,.,TRBJ1-2,.,TRBV5-1
TGCGCCAGCAGCTTTCAGGGACATAATGAAAAACTGTTTTTT,CASSFQGHNEKLFF,few,TRBJ1-4,.,TRBV5-1
TGTGCCAGCAGTTCAGGGGCCGCGAACACTGAAGCTTTCTTT,CASSSGAANTEAFF,.,TRBJ1-1,.,TRBV2
TGTGCCAGCGTTGTAGGAACTAGCGGGGAACGGGATACGCAGTATTTT,CASVVGTSGERDTQYF,.,TRBJ2-3,TRBD2,TRBV6-6
TGTGCCAGCAGTCGTGGAGGGGGGGCGCGGGAAAAACTGTTTTTT,CASSRGGGAREKLFF,.,TRBJ1-4,.,TRBV11-2
TGTGCCAGCAGCCCCGGGGGGTTTGCAACTAATGAAAAACTGTTTTTT,CASSPGGFATNEKLFF,.,TRBJ1-4,.,TRBV4-2
TGTGCCAGCAGTCGCTGGGGACAGGGGGGAGAAAAACTGTTTTTT,CASSRWGQGGEKLFF,.,TRBJ1-4,TRBD1,TRBV2
TGCAGCGTCGCCGGGGGGGGGTACACAGATACGCAGTATTTT,CSVAGGGYTDTQYF,.,TRBJ2-3,TRBD2,TRBV29-1
TGTGCCTCTGCGGGGACAGGGGGTAGCGAAAAACTGTTTTTT,CASAGTGGSEKLFF,.,TRBJ1-4,TRBD1,TRBV30
TGCGCCAGCAGCATGGGACTAGCGGGGGGGCAGGAGACCCAGTACTTC,CASSMGLAGGQETQYF,.,TRBJ2-5,TRBD2,TRBV5-1
TGTGCCAGCAGCCAAGGCCCCTTAGGGGCGGGGTACAATGAGCAGTTCTTC,CASSQGPLGAGYNEQFF,.,TRBJ2-1,.,TRBV14
TGTGCCAGTAGCTTCGGGGATTGGGGTACTGAAGCTTTCTTT,CASSFGDWGTEAFF,.,TRBJ1-1,.,TRBV19
TGTGCCAGTAGTGATTACCGGGACATAAACCTTGCAACTAATGAAAAACTGTTTTTT,CASSDYRDINLATNEKLFF,few,TRBJ1-4,.,TRBV19
TGCGCCAGCAGCAGATCTAGCGGGATCCAAGAGACCCAGTACTTC,CASSRSSGIQETQYF,.,TRBJ2-5,TRBD2,TRBV5-1
TGTGCCAGCAGCTTAGAGGCAGGGGGTATCGGCTCCTACAATGAGCAGTTCTTC,CASSLEAGGIGSYNEQFF,once,TRBJ2-1,TRBD1,TRBV11-3
TGTGCCGGGCGGGGTGGTACGCAGTATTTT,CAGRGGTQYF,.,TRBJ2-3,.,TRBV7-9
TGTGCCAGCAGGGGGGGGGCTGGAAACACCATATATTTT,CASRGGAGNTIYF,.,TRBJ1-3,.,TRBV6-6
TGTGCCAGCAGCTTGATACAGGGATCCTACAATGAGCAGTTCTTC,CASSLIQGSYNEQFF,few,TRBJ2-1,.,TRBV7-2
TGTGCCACCGGACTAGCGGAGACCCAGTACTTC,CATGLAETQYF,few,TRBJ2-5,TRBD2,TRBV6-6
TGTGCCAGCAGCTTCATAGGGACAAGTGATGAGACCCAGTACTTC,CASSFIGTSDETQYF,.,TRBJ2-5,.,TRBV7-9
TGTGCCAGCAGCCATCAAACGGACCAAGAGACCCAGTACTTC,CASSHQTDQETQYF,.,TRBJ2-5,.,TRBV4-2
TGTGCCAGCAGCCGCCGGACTAGCGGGGGGGAGTTCTTC,CASSRRTSGGEFF,.,TRBJ2-1,TRBD2,TRBV14
TGTGCCAGCAGCCGAGGACTAGCGGGAGCGGGAAAGACTAGCACAGATACGCAGTATTTT,CASSRGLAGAGKTSTDTQYF,.,TRBJ2-3,TRBD2,TRBV5-4
TGCAGCGTTGAAGGGTCTGACAGGGGCTCCTACAATGAGCAGTTCTTC,CSVEGSDRGSYNEQFF,few,TRBJ2-1,TRBD1,TRBV29-1
TGCGCCAGCAGCCAAGAGCTGACTAGCGGGGGGGCCGCAGAGACCCAGTACTTC,CASSQELTSGGAAETQYF,.,TRBJ2-5,TRBD2,TRBV4-1
TGCGCCAGCAGGGGTGGCGGGAGTTTAGGAGAGACCCAGTACTTC,CASRGGGSLGETQYF,.,TRBJ2-5,TRBD2,TRBV5-1
TGTGCCTGGAGCACGAGGACTGAAGCTTTCTTT,CAWSTRTEAFF,few,TRBJ1-1,.,TRBV30
TGTGCCAGCTTGAACAGCTTCACTGAAGCTTTCTTT,CASLNSFTEAFF,.,TRBJ1-1,.,TRBV2
TGTGCCAGCAGTTTATCGCCCTTCCAGACAGATACGCAGTATTTT,CASSLSPFQTDTQYF,.,TRBJ2-3,.,TRBV27
TGTGCCAGCAGCCTACCAGGACAGGGCTCAACTGAAGCTTTCTTT,CASSLPGQGSTEAFF,few,TRBJ1-1,TRBD1,TRBV6-6
TGTGCCAGCAGTGACGAGGGAGGGAATCAGCCCCAGCATTTT,CASSDEGGNQPQHF,.,TRBJ1-5,.,TRBV2
TGTGCCAGCAGCTTAGGGCAGACAAATTCACCCCTCCACTTT,CASSLGQTNSPLHF,.,TRBJ1-6,.,TRBV7-3
TGTGCCAGCAGCTTAGAAGGATACTCGGGCACTGAAGCTTTCTTT,CASSLEGYSGTEAFF,.,TRBJ1-1,.,TRBV11-3
TGCGCCAGCAGTTCCCTAGCGGGAGGCTCGGATACGCAGTATTTT,CASSSLAGGSDTQYF,.,TRBJ2-3,TRBD2,TRBV10-2
TGTGCCAGCAGTATCAGGGGGCAGGCTGAAGCTTTCTTT,CASSIRGQAEAFF,.,TRBJ1-1,TRBD1,TRBV6-1
TGTGCCAGCAGGAGGAGGACAGGCCTCAATCAGCCCCAGCATTTT,CASRRRTGLNQPQHF,.,TRBJ1-5,TRBD1,TRBV2
TGTGCCAGCAGTTTATCTGAGGGAGTCAATTCACCCCTCCACTTT,CASSLSEGVNSPLHF,few,TRBJ1-6,.,TRBV27
TGTGCCAGTAGTAGAGAGCGGGAGGAGCTGTTTTTT,CASSREREELFF,.,TRBJ2-2,TRBD2,TRBV19
TGTGCCAGCAGCTTAGCCGGACAGGTCCAAGAGACCCAGTACTTC,CASSLAGQVQETQYF,.,TRBJ2-5,TRBD1,TRBV11-2
TGTGCCAGCAACCTGGGTGCTGAAGCGGGGGAGAATACGCAGTATTTT,CASNLGAEAGENTQYF,once,TRBJ2-3,TRBD2,TRBV2
TGTGCCAGCAGCAAGGGTGGGGGGGCGAGCACTGAAGCTTTCTTT,CASSKGGGASTEAFF,.,TRBJ1-1,.,TRBV11-2
TGTGCTAGCAGCCCGGGACTAGCGGCTACAGATACGCAGTATTTT,CASSPGLAATDTQYF,.,TRBJ2-3,TRBD2,TRBV7-7
TGTGCCAGCAGTTACAGGAGGAGCTCTGGAAACACCATATATTTT,CASSYRRSSGNTIYF,few,TRBJ1-3,.,TRBV6-5
TGTGCCAGCAGGCGTCGACAGGGGGAGGCTGAAAAACTGTTTTTT,CASRRRQGEAEKLFF,few,TRBJ1-4,TRBD1,TRBV11-2
TGTGCCAGTAGGTGGGGCAGGCAGGGAGGCTACACCTTC,CASRWGRQGGYTF,.,TRBJ1-2,.,TRBV19
TGTGCCAGCAGCCCCGGATCGACTAGCGGGAGGGAGACCCAGTACTTC,CASSPGSTSGRETQYF,.,TRBJ2-5,TRBD2,TRBV9
TGTGCCAGCAGCCCGGGGCAGGGGGTCACCGGGGAGCTGTTTTTT,CASSPGQGVTGELFF,few,TRBJ2-2,TRBD1,TRBV6-5
TGTGCCAGCAGCCGGACTAGCGAGAACAATGAGCAGTTCTTC,CASSRTSENNEQFF,.,TRBJ2-1,TRBD2,TRBV6-1
TGTGCCAGTAGTATAGGAGGGAGTAGCAATCAGCCCCAGCATTTT,CASSIGGSSNQPQHF,.,TRBJ1-5,.,TRBV19
TGTGCCTGGAGTTGGGTAGGAGACAGGGCCAACTATGGCTACACCTTC,CAWSWVGDRANYGYTF,.,TRBJ1-2,TRBD1,TRBV30
TGTGCCAGCAGATGGGACAGGGGAGATGGAAACACCATATATTTT,CASRWDRGDGNTIYF,.,TRBJ1-3,TRBD1,TRBV7-2
TGTGCCAGCCACGGGGGTCAGGGTAATCAGCCCCAGCATTTT,CASHGGQGNQPQHF,.,TRBJ1-5,.,TRBV2
TGTGCCAGCAGCCAATCCGCGGGACAGGGTATCTATGGCTACACCTTC,CASSQSAGQGIYGYTF,.,TRBJ1-2,TRBD1,TRBV6-4
TGTGCCAGCAGTGAAGTTCACGGGTCTGAAGCTTTCTTT,CASSEVHGSEAFF,few,TRBJ1-1,.,TRBV2
TGTGCCATCAGGGACAGGGACTATGGCTACACCTTC,CAIRDRDYGYTF,.,TRBJ1-2,TRBD1,TRBV10-3
TGCGCCAGCAGTGTGACAGGGCTCCCAGATACGCAGTATTTT,CASSVTGLPDTQYF,once,TRBJ2-3,TRBD1,TRBV10-1
TGCGCCAGCAGCCTGACAGGGGGCTTGGGGGAGACCCAGTACTTC,CASSLTGGLGETQYF,once,TRBJ2-5,TRBD1,TRBV4-1
TGTGCCACCAGCAGCCCCTCTGGGGGAGAGGGGGGGAATGAGCAGTTCTTC,CATSSPSGGEGGNEQFF,.,TRBJ2-1,.,TRBV15